The 22 T cell receptor beta chains below were found in one sample sequenced in a study of CD8 T cells in Susac syndrome. Reverse transcription of about 0.45 to 1 ug RNA was performed with random hexamers. Each CDR3 protein gets one entry after TCRdb re-called the immunoSEQ multiplex PCR reads with MiXCR. The table lists approximately 200,000 distinct CDR3 sequences, around 95% of them singletons, with more than 0.09% in the top ten. Sequenced: CD4+ T cells from PBMCs. The receptors were sampled from a human donor with multiple sclerosis.

The J gene is TRBJ1-2, the V gene TRBV12-3 or TRBV12-4; D is unclear. The CDR3 is 13 residues long. V was cut by 3 bases and J by 2 bases, with 7 bases left in between. The CDR3 bases are TGTGCCAGCAGTTTGTGGGGAAACTATGGCTACACCTTC. Residues: CASSLWGNYGYTF.

The chain is built from TRBV29-1 and TRBJ2-7; D not resolved. This CDR3 is 13 amino acids long. CDR1 is SQVTM, CDR2 ANQGSEA, per germline. The V gene lost 2 bases and the J gene lost 1 base, with 9 bases spanning the gap. The chain's CDR3 is CSVETDRSYEQYF. The CDR3 coding sequence is TGCAGCGTTGAAACAGACCGGTCCTACGAGCAGTACTTC.

The chain links TRBV20-1 to TRBJ1-1; 7 bases are shared with TRBD1. The CDR3 sequence is 13 residues long. With 3 bases clipped from V and 3 bases from J, the junction kept 4 bases outside the gene matches. CDR1 and CDR2 from the germline V gene are DFQATT and SNEGSKA (reference sequence). The CDR3 region is CSASWQGDTEAFF. CDR3 bases: TGCAGTGCTAGTTGGCAGGGGGACACTGAAGCTTTCTTT.

The chain is built from TRBV4-3 and TRBJ2-3; tentatively, D is TRBD1 or TRBD2 (5 bases each). Trimming shortened V by 0 bases and J by 4 bases, and 8 bases separated the two germline ends. CDR1 is LGHNA, CDR2 YSLEER, per germline. The CDR3 contains 14 residues. Written as DNA, the CDR3 is TGCGCCAGCAGCCAAGAAGGGACGGCAGATACGCAGTATTTT. Translated, it gives CASSQEGTADTQYF.

J is TRBJ1-5 and V is TRBV27, with no clear D. Looked up from germline, CDR1 is MNHEY and CDR2 is SMNVEV (reference sequence). The CDR3 runs 14 residues. V was shortened by 5 bases and J by 6 bases, with 14 bases between the two germline ends. The CDR3 region is CASSPDGFGQPQHF. Written as DNA, the CDR3 is TGTGCCAGCAGTCCGGACGGATTCGGTCAGCCCCAGCATTTT.

The rearrangement uses TRBV29-1 and TRBJ1-5; 7 nucleotides match TRBD1. The V gene's germline CDR1 is SQVTM and CDR2 ANQGSEA. Trimming removed 4 bases from V and 6 bases from J; junction bases left unmatched: 6. The CDR3 length is 13 residues. CDR3 protein: CSVGGDRVQPQHF. CDR3 sequence (DNA): TGCAGCGTTGGCGGAGACAGGGTTCAGCCCCAGCATTTT.

The genes are TRBV3-1 and TRBJ1-6, with D hard to call. V was cut by 3 bases and J by 5 bases, with 5 bases left in between. The germline CDR1 and CDR2 sequences are LGHDT and YNNKEL (reference sequence). CDR3 length: 13 amino acids. DNA for the CDR3: TGTGCCAGCAGCCATCTCAATAATTCACCCCTCCACTTT. It codes for CASSHLNNSPLHF.

The chain has TRBV28 and TRBJ1-2; TRBD1 might be the D (5 bases). This CDR3 is 13 amino acids long. Germline V gene lookup returns CDR1 MDHEN and CDR2 SYDVKM. V lost 8 bases to trimming and J lost 5 bases, with 15 bases between them. Here the CDR3 DNA reads TGTGCCAGCCGGGACCCCGGGGCTTATGGCTACACCTTC. The encoded protein is CASRDPGAYGYTF.

V is TRBV19 and J is TRBJ1-2; no firm D call. The ends were cut back, 5 bases at V and 3 bases at J, with 10 bases in the middle. Germline V lookup: CDR1 LNHDA, CDR2 SQIVND (reference sequence). The CDR3 runs 13 residues. The CDR3 bases are TGTGCCAGTAGTCCGTTCCACGACTATGGCTACACCTTC. Translated, it gives CASSPFHDYGYTF.

V usage is TRBV12-3 or TRBV12-4 and J usage is TRBJ2-6; 9 bases map to TRBD1. CDR3 length: 17 residues. Losses at the gene ends were 6 bases for V and 3 bases for J; bases not matched to a gene: 9. The CDR3 protein is CASSPTGGVGGANVLTF. CDR3 nucleotides: TGTGCCAGCAGCCCAACAGGGGGCGTGGGTGGGGCCAACGTCCTGACTTTC.

The J gene is TRBJ2-7, the V gene TRBV5-4; D may be TRBD2 (5 bases). CDR1 and CDR2 (germline): SGHNT, YYREEE (reference sequence). CDR3 length: 15 residues. V dropped 1 base and J dropped 0 bases, with 11 bases sitting between them. Written as DNA, the CDR3 is TGTGCCAGCAGCTTGTCGGGAATGAGCTCCTACGAGCAGTACTTC. This encodes CASSLSGMSSYEQYF.

The J gene is TRBJ1-6, the V gene TRBV9; TRBD1 matches at 8 bases. The CDR3 is 14 residues long. Germline V CDR1 and CDR2: SGDLS, YYNGEE. V lost 5 bases, J lost 8 bases, and 6 bases stayed unmatched. The CDR3 protein is CASSVTGADSPLHF. The DNA for the CDR3 is TGTGCCAGCAGTGTGACAGGGGCAGATTCACCCCTCCACTTT.

The chain has TRBV15 and TRBJ2-7, with D possibly being TRBD1 or TRBD2 (5 bases each). Trimming stripped 1 base from V and 6 bases from J, with 10 bases between. The CDR3 contains 13 residues. The germline gives CDR1 LNHNV, CDR2 YYDKDF (reference sequence). The CDR3 DNA is TGTGCCACCAGCAGAGCGGGACCGGGCGAGCAGTACTTC. It is translated as CATSRAGPGEQYF.

J is TRBJ2-3 and V is TRBV28; D may match TRBD1 or TRBD2 (5 bases each). Deletions cut 5 bases from V and 0 bases from J, with 9 bases between. In germline, CDR1 is MDHEN, CDR2 SYDVKM. This CDR3 has 14 amino acids. The CDR3 DNA reads TGTGCCAGCAGTAGGTGGGGGAGCACAGATACGCAGTATTTT. Its translation is CASSRWGSTDTQYF.

The V gene is TRBV10-3, the J gene TRBJ1-5; TRBD1 agrees at 7 bases. Germline values: CDR1 ENHRY, CDR2 SYGVKD. V was clipped by 9 bases and J by 7 bases; unmatched bases: 6. The CDR3 extends over 12 amino acids. This chain's CDR3 is CAIGQEEQPQHF. The CDR3 coding sequence is TGTGCCATAGGACAGGAGGAACAGCCCCAGCATTTT.

The gene calls are TRBV30 and TRBJ1-6; D remains ambiguous. This CDR3 has 13 residues. V shed 2 bases and J shed 6 bases, with 8 bases lying between them. CDR1 is GTSNPN and CDR2 is SVGIG in the germline V gene (reference sequence). This CDR3 reads CAWSPRVNSPLHF. The CDR3 DNA sequence: TGTGCCTGGAGTCCTCGCGTTAATTCACCCCTCCACTTT.

This sequence joins TRBV7-2 and TRBJ2-1; D might be TRBD1 (6 bases). Looked up from germline, CDR1 is SGHTA and CDR2 is FQGNSA. V was clipped by 1 base and J by 4 bases, with 11 bases between them. There are 15 residues in the CDR3. CDR3: CASSLEGHPYNEQFF. For the CDR3, the DNA is TGTGCCAGCAGCTTAGAGGGACACCCTTACAATGAGCAGTTCTTC.

J is TRBJ2-4 and V is TRBV12-3 or TRBV12-4, with unresolved D. V was pared by 3 bases and J by 0 bases, with 18 bases between. This CDR3 has 18 amino acids. The CDR3 sequence: CASSLGIRQFIAKNIQYF. The CDR3 DNA reads as TGTGCCAGCAGTTTGGGCATCAGGCAGTTCATAGCCAAAAACATTCAGTACTTC.

This clonotype was seen a few times. The gene calls are TRBV5-4 and TRBJ2-5; 8 bases agree with TRBD2. Trimming took 1 base from V and 5 from J; bases not matched to a gene: 7. This CDR3 is 15 amino acids long. In germline, CDR1 is SGHNT, CDR2 YYREEE (reference sequence). CDR3 sequence: CASSLRRAGGETQYF. CDR3 sequence (DNA): TGTGCCAGCAGCTTGAGAAGGGCGGGGGGTGAGACCCAGTACTTC. The whole variable domain, remainder taken from reference TRBV5-4 and TRBJ2-5, is ETGVTQSPTHLIKTRGQQVTLRCSSQSGHNTVSWYQQALGQGPQFIFQYYREEENGRGNFPPRFSGLQFPNYSSELNVNALELDDSALYLCASSLRRAGGETQYFGPGTRLLVL.

The rearrangement joins TRBV18 to TRBJ2-2; no definite D call. This CDR3 comprises 16 residues. V lost 3 bases and J lost 0, with 11 bases in between. In germline, CDR1 is KGHSH, CDR2 LQKENI. The CDR3 nucleotides read TGTGCCAGCTCACCCGGTCCTGCCCCGAACACCGGGGAGCTGTTTTTT. It yields the protein CASSPGPAPNTGELFF. Full variable domain (outside the CDR3, taken from reference TRBV18 and TRBJ2-2): NAGVMQNPRHLVRRRGQEARLRCSPMKGHSHVYWYRQLPEEGLKFMVYLQKENIIDESGMPKERFSAEFPKEGPSILRIQQVVRGDSAAYFCASSPGPAPNTGELFFGEGSRLTVL.

The chain combines TRBV29-1 with TRBJ1-1; D may be TRBD1 (6 bases). From germline, CDR1 is SQVTM and CDR2 ANQGSEA. The CDR3 is 13 residues long. Between the trimmed V and J ends, which lost 6 bases and 4 bases, there was a span of 15 bases. CDR3 in DNA: TGCAGCGTCCTAGGGGGGGCGAGCACTGAAGCTTTCTTT. Amino acids: CSVLGGASTEAFF.

The V call is TRBV18, the J call TRBJ2-5; D possibly matches TRBD1 or TRBD2 (5 bases each). Trimming pared 0 bases from V and 4 bases from J, leaving 6 bases between. This CDR3 has 13 amino acids. Germline loops: CDR1 KGHSH, CDR2 LQKENI. The CDR3 DNA sequence: TGTGCCAGCTCACCACCGGGGGTAGAGACCCAGTACTTC. The encoded protein is CASSPPGVETQYF.